A selection of T cell receptor beta chains follows, all from one sample in a study of blood T cell repertoires in COVID-19. Using immunoSEQ multiplex PCR, the repertoire was profiled, and TCRdb retains in-frame clones only, with some absent. The data contain approximately 350,000 clones, roughly 90% of them singletons. The material sequenced was peripheral blood. These receptors all stem from a man aged 40-50 years with acute or convalescent COVID-19. CDR3s include the opening cysteine and the closing phenylalanine or tryptophan. The D gene is left open where the match is weak.

d_call,j_call,v_call,cdr3_aa,cdr3_nt
TRBD1,TRBJ1-2,TRBV7-2,CASSFDTGTDYGYTF,TGTGCCAGCAGCTTCGATACCGGGACAGACTATGGCTACACCTTC
-,TRBJ2-2,TRBV10-3,CAISLGEGELFF,TGTGCCATCAGTTTAGGGGAAGGGGAGCTGTTTTTT
TRBD2,TRBJ2-5,TRBV5-1,CASTPATSGFKGETQYF,TGCGCCAGCACCCCCGCAACTAGCGGGTTTAAGGGAGAGACCCAGTACTTC
TRBD1,TRBJ1-2,TRBV6-5,CATLTGTGNYGYTF,TGTGCCACCTTAACCGGGACAGGGAACTATGGCTACACCTTC
-,TRBJ2-6,TRBV5-1,CASSLTHAGSGANVLTF,TGCGCCAGCAGCTTGACCCATGCCGGGTCTGGGGCCAACGTCCTGACTTTC
-,TRBJ1-1,TRBV4-3,CASSRVREVNTEAFF,TGCGCCAGCAGCCGGGTCCGGGAGGTAAACACTGAAGCTTTCTTT
TRBD2,TRBJ2-1,TRBV7-3,CASSALIAGGRDEQFF,TGTGCCAGCAGCGCTCTTATAGCGGGGGGCCGGGATGAGCAGTTCTTC
-,TRBJ1-6,TRBV12-3/TRBV12-4,CASLIREGSPLHF,TGTGCCAGCCTCATCCGTGAGGGCTCACCCCTCCACTTT
TRBD1,TRBJ1-2,TRBV7-2,CASSEDRSYGYTF,TGTGCCAGCAGCGAGGACAGGAGCTATGGCTACACCTTC
-,TRBJ2-5,TRBV6-5,CASSYMTAQETQYF,TGTGCCAGCAGTTACATGACAGCTCAAGAGACCCAGTACTTC
-,TRBJ1-5,TRBV27,CASSLGGAQPQHF,TGTGCCAGCAGTTTAGGAGGGGCTCAGCCCCAGCATTTT
TRBD2,TRBJ2-1,TRBV6-2/TRBV6-3,CASSYSAGGTLYNEQFF,TGTGCCAGCAGTTACTCTGCGGGGGGTACCCTTTACAATGAGCAGTTCTTC
-,TRBJ1-5,TRBV2,CASSDRQGHSNQPQHF,TGTGCCAGCAGTGATAGGCAGGGACATAGCAATCAGCCCCAGCATTTT
-,TRBJ1-5,TRBV5-1,CASSLGPVGNQPQHF,TGCGCCAGCAGCTTGGGTCCGGTAGGCAATCAGCCCCAGCATTTT